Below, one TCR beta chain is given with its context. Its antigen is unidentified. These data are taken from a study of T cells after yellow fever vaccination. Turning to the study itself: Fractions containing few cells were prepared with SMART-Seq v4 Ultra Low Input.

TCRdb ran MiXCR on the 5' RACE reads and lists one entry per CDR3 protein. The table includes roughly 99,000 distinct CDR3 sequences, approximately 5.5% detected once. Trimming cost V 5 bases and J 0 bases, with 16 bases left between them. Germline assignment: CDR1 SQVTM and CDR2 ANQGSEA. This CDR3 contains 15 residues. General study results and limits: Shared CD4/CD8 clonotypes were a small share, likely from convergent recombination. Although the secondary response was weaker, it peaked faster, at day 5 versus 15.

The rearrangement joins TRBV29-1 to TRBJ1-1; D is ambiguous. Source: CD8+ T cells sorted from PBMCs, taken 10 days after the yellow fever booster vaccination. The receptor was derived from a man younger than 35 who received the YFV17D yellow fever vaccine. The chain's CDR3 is CSVFTYRTLNTEAFF. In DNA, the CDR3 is TGCAGCGTTTTTACGTACCGCACCTTGAACACTGAAGCTTTCTTT.